The clone carrying this T cell receptor beta chain was observed at least ten times. Its cognate antigen is unknown. The record originates from a study of human T cells and chemical hapten exposure. Study overall: Across its 20 to 30 weeks, the study gave patients weekly diphenylcyclopropenone doses to the scalp. Study-wide points: In the PT1 data, expanded TCR counts showed a positive correlation with patch test score. Following DPC sensitization, TCRs present above 1 in 1000 frequency showed no change.

Individual cDNA molecules each carried unique molecular identifiers attached by the library. A single record per CDR3 protein comes from TCRdb applying MiXCR to the RACE reads. Among about 39,000 distinct CDR3 sequences listed, about 12% were seen once. The CDR3 runs to 12 residues. Germline loops: CDR1 KGHDR, CDR2 SFDVKD. Trimming shortened V by 3 bases and J by 5 bases, and 4 bases separated the two germline ends. The time point: patch test 3, about 24 weeks after DPC sensitization. The treatment: therapeutic diphenylcyclopropenone sensitization with weekly scalp DPC. Unfractionated whole blood was the source of the extracted total RNA.

The chain couples TRBV24-1 to TRBJ1-5; no firm D call. The sample consisted of whole blood, taken in connection with sensitization to the hapten diphenylcyclopropenone (DPC). The sequence derives from a woman in her thirties or forties with alopecia areata. Some clones in this sample may be carry-over from other donors' samples. The CDR3 sequence is CATSDPDQPQHF. CDR3 DNA sequence: TGTGCCACCAGTGATCCGGATCAGCCCCAGCATTTT.